This TCR beta chain appears in the sequencing data of a study of response to subunit inactivated influenza vaccine. Per the germline V gene, CDR1 is MDHEN and CDR2 is SYDVKM. V was trimmed by 6 bases and J by 6 bases, leaving 21 bases between them. The CDR3 sequence is 16 residues long. This clonotype was recorded a few times. Its antigen is unknown. TCRdb reanalysed the RT-PCR reads using MiXCR and keeps one entry per CDR3 protein. The repertoire holds 170,000 or so distinct CDR3 sequences, with 9.5% to 12% as singletons. Study outcomes and limitations: Every seasonal influenza vaccination brings in few new T cells, the authors suggested.

The input for sequencing was CD8+ T cells sorted from PBMCs, taken 23 to 25 months after vaccination. The TCR comes from a man between 50 and 75 years old who received an inactivated influenza vaccine. The rearrangement links TRBV28 to TRBJ2-1, with a tentative D call TRBD2 (6 bases). The CDR3 spells CASSSMDYRVINEQFF. CDR3 sequence (DNA): TGTGCCAGCAGCTCTATGGACTATCGGGTGATCAATGAGCAGTTCTTC. The whole variable domain, remainder taken from reference TRBV28 and TRBJ2-1, is DVKVTQSSRYLVKRTGEKVFLECVQDMDHENMFWYRQDPGLGLRLIYFSYDVKMKEKGDIPEGYSVSREKKERFSLILESASTNQTSMYLCASSSMDYRVINEQFFGPGTRLTVL.